These 27 T cell receptor beta chains originate from one sample sequenced in a study of blood T cell repertoires in COVID-19. Clones were sequenced by immunoSEQ multiplex PCR, and TCRdb holds only the in-frame ones, with some missing. The sample carries 51,000 or so clones, 81% recorded once. The sequencing sample was made of peripheral blood. The receptors were sampled from a woman of 80 years or more with COVID-19, enrolled during active disease.

The chain employs TRBV23-1 and TRBJ2-1, with 9 bases matching TRBD2. TRBV23-1 is given ORF status, its function remaining uncertain. J was trimmed by 7 bases and V by 7 bases; bases with no gene match: 5. The CDR3 totals 13 residues. CDR3 sequence reads: CASTPSGTNEQFF. CDR3 coding DNA: TGCGCCAGCACCCCTAGCGGGACAAATGAGCAGTTCTTC.

This clone has a handful of counts. This chain uses TRBV5-1 with TRBJ2-5; 11 bases map to TRBD2. The CDR3 totals 17 residues. In germline, CDR1 is SGHRS, CDR2 YFSETQ. J gave up 4 bases and V 0 bases, and 8 bases lay outside the gene matches. DNA for the CDR3: TGCGCCAGCAGCTTGGTTTTAGCGGGAGGGCCTGGAGAGACCCAGTACTTC. This translates into CASSLVLAGGPGETQYF.

The rearrangement uses TRBV11-2 and TRBJ2-3, with D hard to call. This CDR3 is built from 11 residues. Looked up from germline, CDR1 is SGHAT and CDR2 is FQNNGV. Trimming removed 5 bases from V and 6 bases from J, with 6 bases in between. CDR3 residues: CASSPLDTQYF. For the CDR3, the DNA is TGTGCCAGCAGCCCCTTGGATACGCAGTATTTT.

This clone was picked up one time. The genes are TRBV6-4 and TRBJ2-1; D is unresolved. The germline V and J ends were trimmed by 9 bases and 7 bases, with 19 bases remaining between them. The germline V gene encodes CDR1 MRHNA and CDR2 SNTAGT. This CDR3 has 14 amino acids. As DNA, the CDR3 is TGTGCCAGTGCCGCCGGGTCCTTGGGTAATGAGCAGTTCTTC. Residues: CASAAGSLGNEQFF.

This chain joins TRBV12-3 or TRBV12-4 and TRBJ1-2; 8 bases map to TRBD1. The CDR3 totals 12 residues. The V and J ends lost 5 bases and 5 bases, in that order; junction bases with no gene match: 1. This chain's CDR3 is CASSRQGYGYTF. The CDR3 DNA sequence: TGTGCCAGCAGTCGACAGGGGTATGGCTACACCTTC.

In its sample, this clone was seen a few times. This sequence joins TRBV14 and TRBJ2-2; TRBD1 matches 9 bases. The CDR3 runs to 17 residues. The germline CDR1 and CDR2 sequences are SGHDN and FVKESK. V was pared by 3 bases and J by 2 bases, with 7 bases of the junction left unmatched. The chain's CDR3 is CASSHPRTGVNTGELFF. CDR3 sequence (DNA): TGTGCCAGCAGCCACCCACGGACAGGGGTAAACACCGGGGAGCTGTTTTTT.

The chain carries TRBV3-1 (or the pseudogene TRBV3-2) and TRBJ1-1; D remains ambiguous. Trimming left V 4 bases short and J 0 bases short, with 21 bases between. The CDR3 extends over 18 amino acids. Germline V CDR1 and CDR2: LGHDT, YNNKEL (reference sequence). The CDR3 reads CASSPPSAGLPLNTEAFF. The CDR3 DNA follows: TGTGCCAGCAGCCCTCCCTCGGCAGGACTGCCGTTGAACACTGAAGCTTTCTTT.

This clone was seen just once. The V and J genes are TRBV9 and TRBJ1-2; TRBD1 matches at 9 bases. The CDR3 sequence is 13 residues long. CDR1 SGDLS and CDR2 YYNGEE come from the germline V gene. J gave up 8 bases and V 5 bases, and 7 bases lay outside the gene matches. The CDR3 bases are TGTGCCAGCAGTCGTGGACAGGGGATCGGCTACACCTTC. It specifies CASSRGQGIGYTF.

V usage is TRBV18 and J usage is TRBJ1-5; 7 bases line up with TRBD1. Germline V gives CDR1 KGHSH, CDR2 LQKENI. This CDR3 comprises 16 residues. Trimming took 3 bases from V and 3 from J; bases not matched to a gene: 8. The CDR3 DNA follows: TGTGCCAGCTCACCGGACATTGGACAGGACAATCAGCCCCAGCATTTT. This sequence encodes CASSPDIGQDNQPQHF.

The chain links TRBV18 to TRBJ2-7, with a tentative D call TRBD2 (6 bases). The CDR3 runs to 17 residues. Germline lookup yields CDR1 KGHSH and CDR2 LQKENI. The germline V and J ends were trimmed by 1 base and 2 bases, with 18 bases remaining between them. The CDR3 nucleotides are TGTGCCAGCTCACCACGAGCTCCCCTAGCGAATACCTACGAGCAGTACTTC. As protein: CASSPRAPLANTYEQYF.

The rearrangement uses TRBV18 and TRBJ2-1; 9 bases map to TRBD1. CDR3 length: 16 amino acids. The germline gives CDR1 KGHSH, CDR2 LQKENI. Unmatched junction bases numbered 7, after V lost 2 bases and J lost 5 bases. The CDR3 reads CASSPTGQGLHNEQFF. Written as DNA, the CDR3 is TGTGCCAGCTCACCAACGGGACAGGGACTGCACAATGAGCAGTTCTTC.

This chain joins TRBV9 and TRBJ2-3; 9 bases are a match to TRBD2. The length of the CDR3 is 17 residues. V shed 4 bases, J shed 6 bases, and the junction held 15 bases outside the gene matches. CDR1 is SGDLS, CDR2 YYNGEE, per germline. The CDR3 loop is CASSPYFGSGRTDTQYF. In DNA form, the CDR3 reads TGTGCCAGCAGCCCTTACTTTGGTAGCGGGAGAACGGATACGCAGTATTTT.

The chain is built from TRBV20-1 and TRBJ1-5, with D possibly matching TRBD1 (6 bases). From germline, CDR1 is DFQATT and CDR2 SNEGSKA (reference sequence). This CDR3 spans 14 amino acids. The ends were cut back, 3 bases at V and 2 bases at J, with 11 bases in the middle. CDR3 sequence: CSASSGDGNQPQHF. CDR3 sequence (DNA): TGCAGTGCTAGTTCAGGGGATGGCAATCAGCCCCAGCATTTT.

J is TRBJ1-5 and V is TRBV19, with TRBD1 identical over 7 bases. V gave up 3 bases and J gave up 2 bases; unmatched junction bases: 4. The CDR3 has 15 residues. Germline loops: CDR1 LNHDA, CDR2 SQIVND (reference sequence). The CDR3 DNA is TGTGCCAGTAGTATTTCTGGACAGGGCAATCAGCCCCAGCATTTT. It codes for CASSISGQGNQPQHF.

This clone was observed a handful of times. The rearrangement joins TRBV27 to TRBJ1-1; D might be TRBD1 (6 bases). There are 13 residues in the CDR3. Germline CDR1 reads MNHEY; CDR2 reads SMNVEV (reference sequence). V dropped 5 bases and J dropped 10 bases, with 17 bases sitting between them. This CDR3 is CASSLILGQLAFF. The CDR3 bases are TGTGCCAGCAGTCTCATTCTGGGACAACTAGCTTTCTTT.

The CDR3 loop is CASSWTDKYEQYF. CDR3 bases: TGTGCCAGCAGTTGGACAGACAAGTACGAGCAGTACTTC. The V and J genes are TRBV12-3 or TRBV12-4 and TRBJ2-7; a possible D gene is TRBD1 (6 bases). V was clipped by 4 bases and J by 4 bases, with 11 bases between them. CDR3 length: 13 residues.

This clone was observed a few times. This rearrangement joins TRBV2 to TRBJ1-3; a possible D gene is TRBD1 (5 bases). The CDR3 totals 16 residues. CDR1 and CDR2 (germline): SNHLY, FYNNEI. V was pared by 5 bases and J by 0 bases, with 14 bases between. The CDR3 DNA follows: TGTGCCAGCAGTTTCCTGGAGGGGTTCTCTGGAAACACCATATATTTT. Its protein product is CASSFLEGFSGNTIYF.

The J gene is TRBJ2-1, the V gene TRBV28, with 7 bases matching TRBD1. The trim removed 6 bases at V and 3 bases at J, leaving 23 bases unmatched. The CDR3 is made up of 20 amino acids. Per the germline V gene, CDR1 is MDHEN and CDR2 is SYDVKM. The CDR3 is CASSLPDRRHLTLHYNEQFF. The CDR3 region has the DNA TGTGCCAGCAGCCTCCCGGACAGGCGACACCTTACCCTTCACTACAATGAGCAGTTCTTC.

The V gene is TRBV12-3 or TRBV12-4, the J gene TRBJ2-2; 7 positions match TRBD1. The CDR3 runs to 13 residues. Trimming removed 7 bases from V and 5 bases from J; junction bases left unmatched: 4. CDR3 DNA sequence: TGTGCCAGCATGACAGGGTGGACCGGGGAGCTGTTTTTT. It is translated as CASMTGWTGELFF.

The CDR3 region has the DNA TGTGCCAGCAGCGTACTCGCGGGAGTTTCAGATACGCAGTATTTT. Its protein product is CASSVLAGVSDTQYF. The chain is built from TRBV9 and TRBJ2-3; 7 nucleotides line up with TRBD2. The CDR3 length is 15 residues. Germline-derived CDR1 and CDR2 are SGDLS and YYNGEE. With V trimmed by 1 base and J by 4 bases, 6 bases remained unmatched.

The chain joins TRBV2 to TRBJ1-1; 7 bases are shared with TRBD1. Germline lookup yields CDR1 SNHLY and CDR2 FYNNEI. After removal of 8 bases from V and 4 bases from J, the junction contained 10 bases not matched to a gene. The CDR3 contains 14 residues. The CDR3 reads CASGNSGGGTEAFF. The DNA of the CDR3 is TGTGCCAGCGGGAATTCAGGGGGTGGCACTGAAGCTTTCTTT.

Only a few counts were recorded for this clone. CDR3 nucleotide sequence: TGTGCCAGCAGTTCCTCTACAGCCTGGGAGAGGCCCCAGCATTTT. Residues: CASSSSTAWERPQHF. The chain has TRBV27 and TRBJ1-5; D is ambiguous. The CDR3 totals 15 residues. Germline V CDR1 and CDR2: MNHEY, SMNVEV (reference sequence). The germline V and J ends were trimmed by 4 bases and 9 bases, with 19 bases remaining between them.

J is TRBJ2-7 and V is TRBV3-1 (or the pseudogene TRBV3-2); the D gene is possibly TRBD2 (7 bases). With 4 bases removed from V and 4 bases from J, the gap between germline ends came to 17 bases. From germline, CDR1 is LGHDT and CDR2 YNNKEL (reference sequence). The CDR3 is 15 residues long. The CDR3 here is CASSRSGEGTYEQYF. The CDR3 coding sequence is TGTGCCAGCAGCCGTTCAGGGGAGGGAACTTACGAGCAGTACTTC.

The chain employs TRBV25-1 and TRBJ1-2; TRBD1 agrees at 7 bases. Germline V lookup: CDR1 MGHDK, CDR2 SYGVNS. With V trimmed by 4 bases and J by 4 bases, 9 bases remained unmatched. The CDR3 extends over 15 amino acids. The CDR3 protein is CASSGDTTGLYGYTF. The CDR3 coding sequence is TGTGCCAGCAGTGGGGATACGACAGGGCTCTATGGCTACACCTTC.

The rearrangement uses TRBV30 and TRBJ1-1; maybe TRBD1 (6 bases). CDR1 is GTSNPN, CDR2 SVGIG, per germline (reference sequence). Trimming left V 2 bases short and J 5 bases short, with 6 bases between. CDR3 length: 11 residues. In DNA form, the CDR3 reads TGTGCCTGGAGTAGGGGGACTGAAGCTTTCTTT. It codes for CAWSRGTEAFF.

The chain is built from TRBV2 and TRBJ1-1; TRBD1 aligns across 7 bases. Germline lookup yields CDR1 SNHLY and CDR2 FYNNEI. J lost 0 bases, V lost 3 bases, and 7 bases had no gene match. The CDR3 sequence is 16 residues long. CDR3 nucleotide sequence: TGTGCCAGCAGTGATGTTTGGGGGACAGTGAACACTGAAGCTTTCTTT. It encodes CASSDVWGTVNTEAFF.

This chain links TRBV18 with TRBJ2-3; 9 bases are a match to TRBD1. CDR1 KGHSH and CDR2 LQKENI come from the germline V gene. The CDR3 runs 12 residues. V trimming: 3 bases; J trimming: 9 bases; junction bases outside the gene matches: 1. The DNA for the CDR3 is TGTGCCAGCTCACCGGACAGGGGAACGCAGTATTTT. Residues: CASSPDRGTQYF.